The present T cell receptor (beta chain) was sequenced within a study of cytomegalovirus exposure and HLA in healthy donors. Across the study: The 95 to 150 validation repertoires used the same platform as the roughly 670 first-cohort repertoires, a later analysis reported. Study results and caveats: The study designated roughly 150 TCR beta chains cytomegalovirus-associated. A subsequent analysis found that TCR clusters from the first cohort also tended to co-occur in the approximately 130 validation repertoires, with 94% of cluster scores above 0.

Sequencing was performed with immunoSEQ multiplex PCR; in TCRdb, only in-frame clones are kept and a portion is missing. The data contain roughly 49,000 clones, around 94% of them singletons. This CDR3 is 15 amino acids long. Germline V gives CDR1 SQVTM, CDR2 ANQGSEA. Trimming cost V 7 bases and J 4 bases; bases outside gene matches: 12. In regard to this clone: Its specificity is unknown.

The donors were in the approximately 110-subject validation cohort; that cohort was separate from the roughly 700-subject first cohort. This receptor was obtained from a woman aged 18-29 years in good health and CMV-seropositive. Sequenced: PBMCs. This rearrangement joins TRBV29-1 to TRBJ2-3, with 9 bases aligning to TRBD2. CDR3 region: CSAGPSGTSSDTQYF. The CDR3 DNA reads TGCAGCGCCGGGCCTAGCGGGACTTCATCAGATACGCAGTATTTT.